Included here is one TCR beta chain sequence, with context. The antigen remains undetermined. These data come from a study of T cell responses to AZD1222 COVID-19 vaccine. Clones were sequenced by immunoSEQ multiplex PCR, and TCRdb holds only the in-frame ones, with some missing. The sample has 200,000 to 250,000 clones, roughly 94% seen once. Study conclusions and caveats: Spike-specific TCR breadth and depth rose after two AZD1222 doses. Vaccine-related CD4 TCRs covered spike, predominating at 160-218 and 743-854. Donors were chiefly white British, with a greater number of females, and clonal diversity was perhaps underestimated. Repertoires were sampled only after the peak T cell response.

This clonotype was sampled from an adult who received the MenACWY meningococcal vaccine as a control. The sample consisted of peripheral blood, taken 28 days after the second dose of the MenACWY control vaccine.

CDR3 region: CASSLQETQYF. In nucleotides, the CDR3 is TGTGCCAGCAGTCTTCAAGAGACCCAGTACTTC. V and J are TRBV25-1 and TRBJ2-5; D gene uncertain. Trimming took 5 bases from V and 2 from J, leaving 3 bases between them. Germline lookup yields CDR1 MGHDK and CDR2 SYGVNS. This CDR3 is built from 11 residues. Using reference TRBV25-1 and TRBJ2-5 for the parts outside the CDR3, the full variable domain is EADIYQTPRYLVIGTGKKITLECSQTMGHDKMYWYQQDPGMELHLIHYSYGVNSTEKGDLSSESTVSRIRTEHFPLTLESARPSHTSQYLCASSLQETQYFGPGTRLLVL.